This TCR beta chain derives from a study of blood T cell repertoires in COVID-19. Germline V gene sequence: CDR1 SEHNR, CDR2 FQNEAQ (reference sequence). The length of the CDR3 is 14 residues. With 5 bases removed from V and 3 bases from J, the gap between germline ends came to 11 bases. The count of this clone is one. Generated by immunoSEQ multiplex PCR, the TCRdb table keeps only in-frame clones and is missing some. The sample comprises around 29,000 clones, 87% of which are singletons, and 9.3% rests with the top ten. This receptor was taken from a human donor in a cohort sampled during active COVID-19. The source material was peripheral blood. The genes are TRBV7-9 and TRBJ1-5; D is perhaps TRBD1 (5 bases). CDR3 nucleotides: TGTGCCAGCAGCCTGGGGGGAGACAATCAGCCCCAGCATTTT. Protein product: CASSLGGDNQPQHF. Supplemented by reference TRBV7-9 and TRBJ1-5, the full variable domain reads DTGVSQNPRHKITKRGQNVTFRCDPISEHNRLYWYRQTLGQGPEFLTYFQNEAQLEKSRLLSDRFSAERPKGSFSTLEIQRTEQGDSAMYLCASSLGGDNQPQHFGDGTRLSIL.